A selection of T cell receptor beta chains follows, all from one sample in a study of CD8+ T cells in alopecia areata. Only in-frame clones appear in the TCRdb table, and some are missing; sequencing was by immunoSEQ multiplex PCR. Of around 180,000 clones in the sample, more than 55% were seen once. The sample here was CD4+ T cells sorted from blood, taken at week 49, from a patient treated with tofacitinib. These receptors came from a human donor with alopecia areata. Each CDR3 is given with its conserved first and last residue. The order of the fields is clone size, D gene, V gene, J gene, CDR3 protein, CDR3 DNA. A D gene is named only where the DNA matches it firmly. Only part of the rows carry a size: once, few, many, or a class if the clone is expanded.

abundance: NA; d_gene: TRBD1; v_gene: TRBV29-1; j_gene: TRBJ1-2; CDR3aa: CSAVGARGLVANYGYTF; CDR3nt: TGCAGCGCTGTAGGTGCAAGGGGGCTGGTAGCTAACTATGGCTACACCTTC
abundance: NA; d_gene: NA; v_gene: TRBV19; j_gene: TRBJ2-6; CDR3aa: CASSISVSGANVLTF; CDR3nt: TGTGCCAGTAGTATTAGCGTGTCTGGGGCCAACGTCCTGACTTTC
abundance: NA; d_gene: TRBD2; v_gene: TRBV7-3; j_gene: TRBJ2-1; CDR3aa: CASSSGGRGLSYNEQFF; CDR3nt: TGTGCCAGCAGCTCCGGGGGGAGAGGGCTTTCCTACAATGAGCAGTTCTTC
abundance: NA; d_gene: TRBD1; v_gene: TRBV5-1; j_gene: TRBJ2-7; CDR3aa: CASGRTGLYEQYF; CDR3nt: TGCGCCAGCGGCAGGACAGGATTATACGAGCAGTACTTC
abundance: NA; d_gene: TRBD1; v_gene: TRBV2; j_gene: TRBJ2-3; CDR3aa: CASIGTGGNTQYF; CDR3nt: TGTGCCAGCATTGGAACAGGGGGAAATACGCAGTATTTT
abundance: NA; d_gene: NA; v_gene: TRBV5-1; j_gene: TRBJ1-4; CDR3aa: CASSTGQSTEKLFF; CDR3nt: TGCGCCAGCAGCACCGGACAGTCTACTGAAAAACTGTTTTTT
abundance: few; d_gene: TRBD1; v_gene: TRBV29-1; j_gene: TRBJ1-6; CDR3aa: CSVGTGDSNSPLHF; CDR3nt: TGCAGCGTTGGGACAGGGGATTCTAATTCACCCCTCCACTTT
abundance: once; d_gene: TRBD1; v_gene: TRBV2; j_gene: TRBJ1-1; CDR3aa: CASDRRGTGNTEAFF; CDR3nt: TGTGCCAGCGATCGAAGGGGGACAGGGAACACTGAAGCTTTCTTT
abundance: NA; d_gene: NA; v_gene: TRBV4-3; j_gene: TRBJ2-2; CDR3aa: CASSQEGGGNTGELFF; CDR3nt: TGCGCCAGCAGCCAAGAGGGGGGCGGCAACACCGGGGAGCTGTTTTTT
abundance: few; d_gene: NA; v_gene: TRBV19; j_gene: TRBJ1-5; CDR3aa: CASSPIGTASGANQPQHF; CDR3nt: TGTGCCAGTAGTCCGATCGGGACGGCCTCAGGAGCCAATCAGCCCCAGCATTTT
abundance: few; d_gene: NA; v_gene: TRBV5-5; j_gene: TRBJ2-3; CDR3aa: CASSALGDTQYF; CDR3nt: TGTGCCAGCAGCGCGTTAGGAGATACGCAGTATTTT
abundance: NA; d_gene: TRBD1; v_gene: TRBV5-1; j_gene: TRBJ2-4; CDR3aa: CASSRGQGNLDIQYF; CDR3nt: TGCGCCAGCAGCCGAGGACAGGGCAATTTGGACATTCAGTACTTC
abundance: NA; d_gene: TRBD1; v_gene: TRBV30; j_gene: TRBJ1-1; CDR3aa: CAWRSDRGFTEAFF; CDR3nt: TGTGCCTGGCGATCGGACAGGGGATTCACTGAAGCTTTCTTT
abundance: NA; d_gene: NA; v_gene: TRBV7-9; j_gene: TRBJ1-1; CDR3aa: CASSLQGWDTEAFF; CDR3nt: TGTGCCAGCAGCTTACAGGGATGGGACACTGAAGCTTTCTTT
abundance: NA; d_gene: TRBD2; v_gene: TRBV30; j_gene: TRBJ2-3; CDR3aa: CAWRLTSGTQYF; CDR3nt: TGTGCCTGGAGGTTAACTAGCGGTACGCAGTATTTT
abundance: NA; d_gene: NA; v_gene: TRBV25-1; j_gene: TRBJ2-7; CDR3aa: CASRGPNYEQYF; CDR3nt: TGTGCCAGCAGGGGACCTAACTACGAGCAGTACTTC
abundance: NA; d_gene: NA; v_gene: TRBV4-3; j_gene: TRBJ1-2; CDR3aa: CASSQDRDLNYGYTF; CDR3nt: TGCGCCAGCAGCCAAGACAGGGACTTGAACTATGGCTACACCTTC
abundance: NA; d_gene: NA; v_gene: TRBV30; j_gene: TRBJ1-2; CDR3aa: CAWKHQNYGYTF; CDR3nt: TGTGCCTGGAAACACCAAAACTATGGCTACACCTTC
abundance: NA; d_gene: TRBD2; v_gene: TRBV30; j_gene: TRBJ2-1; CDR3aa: CAWTRGPGTSGTEPQFF; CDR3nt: TGTGCCTGGACACGGGGTCCGGGGACTAGCGGGACCGAACCGCAGTTCTTC
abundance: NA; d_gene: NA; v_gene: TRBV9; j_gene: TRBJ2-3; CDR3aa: CASSVSGQDTQYF; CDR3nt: TGTGCCAGCAGCGTCTCGGGGCAAGATACGCAGTATTTT
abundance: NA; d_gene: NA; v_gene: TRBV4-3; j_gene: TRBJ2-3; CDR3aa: CASSQSYPAGFGTDTQYF; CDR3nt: TGCGCCAGCAGCCAATCTTACCCCGCGGGGTTCGGCACAGATACGCAGTATTTT
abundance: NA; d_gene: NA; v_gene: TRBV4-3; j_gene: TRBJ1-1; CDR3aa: CASSQDNGMNTEAFF; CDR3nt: TGCGCCAGCAGCCAAGATAACGGCATGAACACTGAAGCTTTCTTT
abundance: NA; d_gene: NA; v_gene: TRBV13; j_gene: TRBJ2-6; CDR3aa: CASSLKGGANVLTF; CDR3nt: TGTGCCAGCAGCCTGAAGGGAGGGGCCAACGTCCTGACTTTC
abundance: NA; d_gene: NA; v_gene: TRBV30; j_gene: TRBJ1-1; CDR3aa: CAWIPIRQGTAEAFF; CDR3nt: TGTGCCTGGATCCCGATTCGCCAGGGAACGGCTGAAGCTTTCTTT
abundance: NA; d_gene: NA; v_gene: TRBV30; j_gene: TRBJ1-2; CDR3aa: CASSFRLNYGYTF; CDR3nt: TGTGCCTCTTCTTTCAGACTGAACTATGGCTACACCTTC
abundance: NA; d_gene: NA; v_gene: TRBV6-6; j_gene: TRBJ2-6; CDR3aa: CASSNGGAGANVLTF; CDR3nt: TGTGCCAGCAGCAACGGCGGGGCAGGGGCCAACGTCCTGACTTTC